Listed here are 29 T cell receptor beta chains from one sample, sequenced in a study of blood T cell repertoires in COVID-19. Repertoires were generated with immunoSEQ multiplex PCR, while TCRdb's copy carries only in-frame clones and drops some. Among about 98,000 clones listed, around four fifths were seen once. Sequencing was performed on peripheral blood. The receptors come from a human donor in a cohort sampled during active COVID-19.

This sequence joins TRBV6-6 and TRBJ2-7; D perhaps matches TRBD1 (6 bases). Trimming shortened V by 6 bases and J by 3 bases, and 15 bases separated the two germline ends. Per the germline V gene, CDR1 is MNHNY and CDR2 is SVGAGI (reference sequence). The CDR3 spans 14 residues. Written as DNA, the CDR3 is TGTGCCAGCAGGGCCCCGGGACAAGTCTACGAGCAGTACTTC. Amino acid sequence: CASRAPGQVYEQYF.

The V call is TRBV2, the J call TRBJ2-1; the D gene is possibly TRBD2 (6 bases). Germline lookup yields CDR1 SNHLY and CDR2 FYNNEI. The length of the CDR3 is 14 residues. Trimming shortened V by 6 bases and J by 3 bases, and 12 bases separated the two germline ends. The CDR3 here is CASSPGSYYNEQFF. DNA of the CDR3: TGTGCCAGCAGCCCCGGGAGCTACTACAATGAGCAGTTCTTC.

CDR3 DNA sequence: TGTGCCAGCAGCCCCGACAGGGTTCAGAGTTCACCCCTCCACTTT. Protein: CASSPDRVQSSPLHF. The chain is built from TRBV11-2 and TRBJ1-6; 7 bases match TRBD1. CDR1 is SGHAT, CDR2 FQNNGV, per germline. The V segment lost 5 bases and the J segment 9 bases; nucleotides outside the gene matches: 10. The CDR3 has 15 residues.

This clone was detected once. The rearrangement joins TRBV6-2 or TRBV6-3 to TRBJ2-3, with D perhaps TRBD2 (6 bases). From germline, CDR1 is MNHEY and CDR2 SVGEGT. CDR3 length equals 17 residues. Deletions cut 3 bases from V and 2 bases from J, with 18 bases between. For the CDR3, the DNA is TGTGCCAGCAGTTATATCGTGGGGGGACCGGTCACAGATACGCAGTATTTT. It is translated as CASSYIVGGPVTDTQYF.

This clone was seen just once. The chain links TRBV6-2 or TRBV6-3 to TRBJ2-5; tentative D call: TRBD1 (6 bases). The CDR3 totals 12 residues. V was trimmed by 5 bases and J by 13 bases, leaving 17 bases between them. CDR1 and CDR2 (germline): MNHEY, SVGEGT. The CDR3 DNA reads as TGTGCCAGCAGTGCCACAGGGCTGGGCGGGTACTTC. Protein: CASSATGLGGYF.

V gene TRBV19 combines with J gene TRBJ1-2; the D gene is possibly TRBD1 (5 bases). The CDR3 spans 13 residues. The ends were cut back, 6 bases at V and 7 bases at J, with 15 bases in the middle. Germline assignment: CDR1 LNHDA and CDR2 SQIVND (reference sequence). The chain's CDR3 is CASRGRADTGYTF. The CDR3, as DNA: TGTGCCAGTAGAGGACGGGCGGACACTGGCTACACCTTC.

This clone was seen ten or more times. The genes are TRBV3-1 (or the pseudogene TRBV3-2) and TRBJ1-2; maybe TRBD1 (6 bases). The V end lost 1 base, the J end lost 4 bases, and 13 bases lay between the germline ends. The CDR3 spans 15 residues. The germline CDR1 and CDR2 sequences are LGHDT and YNNKEL (reference sequence). The DNA for the CDR3 is TGTGCCAGCAGCCAAGTTCCAGGGGCAGGCTATGGCTACACCTTC. Amino acid sequence: CASSQVPGAGYGYTF.

This chain links TRBV6-9 with TRBJ1-4; no clear D gene. The CDR3 consists of 15 residues. The V and J ends lost 1 base and 6 bases respectively, with 12 bases between them. Germline V lookup: CDR1 MNHGY, CDR2 SVAAGI. CDR3 DNA: TGTGCCAGCAGTTATTATGGGGAGGGCTATGAAAAACTGTTTTTT. It translates to CASSYYGEGYEKLFF.

V and J are TRBV5-4 and TRBJ2-6; possibly TRBD2 for D (6 bases). The CDR3 has 17 amino acids. In germline, CDR1 is SGHNT, CDR2 YYREEE (reference sequence). V lost 3 bases, J lost 0 bases, and 13 bases lay in between. The CDR3: CASSSGTASSGANVLTF. The DNA of the CDR3 is TGTGCCAGCAGCTCCGGGACTGCCAGCTCTGGGGCCAACGTCCTGACTTTC.

The chain is built from TRBV9 and TRBJ2-1, with 10 nucleotides matching TRBD1. Looked up from germline, CDR1 is SGDLS and CDR2 is YYNGEE. The CDR3 sequence is 14 residues long. Trimming cost V 4 bases and J 6 bases; bases outside gene matches: 4. This CDR3 reads CASSTRTGGNEQFF. CDR3 in DNA: TGTGCCAGCAGCACCCGGACAGGGGGCAATGAGCAGTTCTTC.

J is TRBJ1-3 and V is TRBV28; D is unresolved. In germline, CDR1 is MDHEN, CDR2 SYDVKM. The CDR3 runs 17 residues. Trimming took off 6 bases at V and 4 bases at J, with 22 bases between the two ends. The CDR3 spells CASRAPGSPGSGNTIYF. The CDR3 DNA is TGTGCCAGCAGAGCCCCTGGCAGCCCGGGGTCCGGAAACACCATATATTTT.

This clone was seen a single time. V is TRBV7-8 and J is TRBJ2-1; 9 bases align to TRBD2. V lost 0 bases to trimming and J lost 4 bases; unmatched junction nucleotides: 4. In germline, CDR1 is SGHVS, CDR2 FQNEAQ. This CDR3 is 16 amino acids long. The CDR3 DNA sequence: TGTGCCAGCAGCTTAGCGGCGGGGGGGGGTTACAATGAGCAGTTCTTC. Translation: CASSLAAGGGYNEQFF.

The rearrangement uses TRBV19 and TRBJ2-2; D is unclear. Germline CDR1 LNHDA, CDR2 SQIVND (reference sequence). Trimming left V 3 bases short and J 5 bases short, with 19 bases between. The CDR3 extends over 17 amino acids. CDR3 sequence reads: CASSIGGTERPTGELFF. DNA of the CDR3: TGTGCCAGTAGTATCGGTGGAACCGAGCGTCCGACCGGGGAGCTGTTTTTT.

The CDR3 DNA follows: TGTGCCAGCAGCCTAGCCGGGACACCCTCCTACAATGAGCAGTTCTTC. Translating it yields CASSLAGTPSYNEQFF. V gene TRBV5-5 combines with J gene TRBJ2-1; the D gene is possibly TRBD1 (6 bases). The germline gives CDR1 SGHKS, CDR2 YYEKEE (reference sequence). This CDR3 is 16 amino acids long. Trimming removed 4 bases at V and 0 bases at J, with 14 bases between.

In nucleotides, the CDR3 is TGTGCCAGCAGCCCGGCCCGTAGCGGCGGACAGTTCTTC. Protein: CASSPARSGGQFF. The chain combines TRBV12-3 or TRBV12-4 with TRBJ2-1; D is perhaps TRBD2 (6 bases). V dropped 6 bases and J dropped 13 bases, with 19 bases sitting between them. The CDR3 totals 13 residues.

The genes are TRBV28 and TRBJ2-7; no clear D. CDR3 length: 15 amino acids. CDR1 and CDR2 (germline): MDHEN, SYDVKM. V lost 2 bases to trimming and J lost 6 bases, with 17 bases between them. The DNA for the CDR3 is TGTGCCAGCAGTTTAGCTGGCCCTCGACATTTCGAGCAGTACTTC. Residues: CASSLAGPRHFEQYF.

The rearrangement joins TRBV6-2 or TRBV6-3 to TRBJ2-3; 9 positions agree with TRBD2. In germline, CDR1 is MNHEY, CDR2 SVGEGT. The V gene end was trimmed by 6 bases and the J gene end by 4 bases; junction bases not matched to a gene: 11. This CDR3 has 16 amino acids. The CDR3 protein is CASSPRSSGAPDTQYF. The CDR3 DNA reads TGTGCCAGCAGCCCGCGATCTAGCGGGGCCCCAGATACGCAGTATTTT.

This chain connects TRBV24-1 to TRBJ2-2; 8 bases align to TRBD2. With V trimmed by 8 bases and J by 7 bases, 5 bases remained unmatched. Germline V gene data show CDR1 as KGHDR and CDR2 as SFDVKD. The length of the CDR3 is 13 residues. The CDR3 region is CATTHLAGGELFF. CDR3 nucleotide sequence: TGTGCCACCACCCACCTAGCGGGCGGGGAGCTGTTTTTT.

CDR3 loop: CASSQGWTGRMGNYGYTF. DNA of the CDR3: TGTGCCAGCAGCCAAGGGTGGACAGGTCGTATGGGTAACTATGGCTACACCTTC. The chain employs TRBV4-2 and TRBJ1-2, with 7 bases identical to TRBD1. CDR1 is LGHNA and CDR2 is YNFKEQ in the germline V gene. The CDR3 is 18 residues long. V dropped 1 base and J dropped 1; count of bases not matched to a gene: 12.

V and J are TRBV7-2 and TRBJ2-5; TRBD2 might be the D (5 bases). CDR3 length: 12 amino acids. With 5 bases removed from V and 5 bases from J, the gap between germline ends came to 9 bases. CDR1 is SGHTA, CDR2 FQGNSA, per germline. The CDR3 region is CASSDQRETQYF. The DNA of the CDR3 is TGTGCCAGCAGCGACCAGCGGGAGACCCAGTACTTC.

J is TRBJ2-7 and V is TRBV4-3, with D possibly matching TRBD1 (6 bases). This CDR3 is built from 16 residues. V was cut by 3 bases and J by 3 bases, with 18 bases left in between. Germline V gene lookup returns CDR1 LGHNA and CDR2 YSLEER. CDR3 residues: CASSQRTGPGGYEQYF. In DNA form, the CDR3 reads TGCGCCAGCAGCCAGAGAACAGGGCCTGGGGGCTACGAGCAGTACTTC.

The CDR3 bases are TGTGCCAGCAGCAGGGACAGGGCGGGGGGCTACACCTTC. Its translation: CASSRDRAGGYTF. The genes are TRBV3-1 (or the pseudogene TRBV3-2) and TRBJ1-2; 9 positions agree with TRBD1. This CDR3 spans 13 amino acids. Germline V lookup: CDR1 LGHDT, CDR2 YNNKEL (reference sequence). J was trimmed by 8 bases and V by 5 bases; bases with no gene match: 6.

V usage is TRBV2 and J usage is TRBJ2-3; 9 bases are shared with TRBD2. Unmatched junction bases numbered 3, after V lost 4 bases and J lost 1 base. The CDR3 length is 15 residues. Looked up from germline, CDR1 is SNHLY and CDR2 is FYNNEI. CDR3 in amino acids: CASSVPSGGTDTQYF. CDR3 DNA sequence: TGTGCCAGCAGTGTGCCTAGCGGGGGCACAGATACGCAGTATTTT.

The chain combines TRBV5-6 with TRBJ2-3; D is perhaps TRBD2 (5 bases). The ends were cut back, 0 bases at V and 4 bases at J, with 9 bases in the middle. CDR3 length: 14 amino acids. CDR1 and CDR2 (germline): SGHDT, YYEEEE. CDR3 sequence (DNA): TGTGCCAGCAGCTTGGTTGAGGGTCCAGATACGCAGTATTTT. It specifies CASSLVEGPDTQYF.

This sequence joins TRBV2 and TRBJ1-5; possibly TRBD1 for D (6 bases). V dropped 1 base and J dropped 6 bases, with 10 bases sitting between them. The CDR3 has 14 amino acids. Germline V lookup: CDR1 SNHLY, CDR2 FYNNEI. CDR3 sequence (DNA): TGTGCCAGCAGTGAAGGTAGGGGGAGTCAGCCCCAGCATTTT. Amino acids: CASSEGRGSQPQHF.

The chain combines TRBV4-3 with TRBJ1-4, with D tentatively TRBD1 (5 bases). Per germline, CDR1 LGHNA and CDR2 YSLEER. Trimming took 0 bases from V and 9 from J, leaving 20 bases between them. This CDR3 has 17 residues. CDR3 nucleotide sequence: TGCGCCAGCAGCCAAGACCCACCGACAGTACTAATGAAAAAACTGTTTTTT. Amino acids: CASSQDPPTVLMKKLFF.

V usage is TRBV6-5 and J usage is TRBJ1-5; 7 bases map to TRBD1. V was clipped by 6 bases and J by 3 bases; unmatched bases: 8. The CDR3 length is 15 residues. Per germline, CDR1 MNHEY and CDR2 SVGAGI. The CDR3 reads CASRGQPTHNQPQHF. In nucleotides, the CDR3 is TGTGCCAGCAGGGGACAGCCGACCCACAATCAGCCCCAGCATTTT.

This clone was counted between two and nine times. This chain connects TRBV19 to TRBJ1-5; 7 nucleotides align to TRBD1. V shed 5 bases, J shed 0 bases, and the junction held 4 bases outside the gene matches. Germline V gene data show CDR1 as LNHDA and CDR2 as SQIVND (reference sequence). The CDR3 length is 15 residues. The CDR3 sequence is CASSGHRGSNQPQHF. The CDR3 DNA sequence: TGTGCCAGTAGTGGGCACAGGGGTAGCAATCAGCCCCAGCATTTT. Based on the CDR3 plus reference TRBV19 and TRBJ1-5, the full variable domain is DGGITQSPKYLFRKEGQNVTLSCEQNLNHDAMYWYRQDPGQGLRLIYYSQIVNDFQKGDIAEGYSVSREKKESFPLTVTSAQKNPTAFYLCASSGHRGSNQPQHFGDGTRLSIL.

Turning to this clone: One junction end disagrees with the germline gene, perhaps due to a read error. The rearrangement links TRBV20-1 to TRBJ1-2; maybe TRBD1 (6 bases). The CDR3 loop spans 11 amino acids. The germline V gene encodes CDR1 DFQATT and CDR2 SNEGSKA (reference sequence). CDR3 sequence: CSASDSGVTSF. CDR3 in DNA: TGCAGTGCTAGTGATTCAGGGGTCACCTCTTTC.